This T cell receptor beta chain was obtained from a study of CD8 T cells in ankylosing spondylitis. Study-wide findings and caveats: According to the report, clones linked to the disease were significantly enriched in matched synovial fluid samples taken from ankylosing spondylitis patients. Disease-linked clones had a CD8+ phenotype and relatively low frequency in peripheral blood. Ankylosing spondylitis blood appeared to be characterized by a TCR beta motif of several highly homologous variants.

As the method for making TCR beta libraries, quantitative 5'-RACE with molecular barcodes was used. In TCRdb, the 5' RACE reads were re-called with MiXCR into one record per CDR3 protein. The profile shows some 200,000 distinct CDR3 sequences, over 15% of them singletons. Trimming cost V 2 bases and J 0 bases, with 5 bases left between them. The V gene's germline CDR1 is SNHLY and CDR2 FYNNEI. The CDR3 contains 13 residues. This clonotype has ten or more counts. As yet, its antigen is unknown. J is TRBJ2-7 and V is TRBV2; D unclear. Sequencing was performed on blood, either unsorted or a sorted T cell fraction (not recorded which). The sequence came from a male donor between 5 and 35 years old with ankylosing spondylitis or in good health (not recorded which). The CDR3 DNA reads as TGTGCCAGCAGTGAACAGGACTCCTACGAGCAGTACGTC. The encoded protein is CASSEQDSYEQYV.